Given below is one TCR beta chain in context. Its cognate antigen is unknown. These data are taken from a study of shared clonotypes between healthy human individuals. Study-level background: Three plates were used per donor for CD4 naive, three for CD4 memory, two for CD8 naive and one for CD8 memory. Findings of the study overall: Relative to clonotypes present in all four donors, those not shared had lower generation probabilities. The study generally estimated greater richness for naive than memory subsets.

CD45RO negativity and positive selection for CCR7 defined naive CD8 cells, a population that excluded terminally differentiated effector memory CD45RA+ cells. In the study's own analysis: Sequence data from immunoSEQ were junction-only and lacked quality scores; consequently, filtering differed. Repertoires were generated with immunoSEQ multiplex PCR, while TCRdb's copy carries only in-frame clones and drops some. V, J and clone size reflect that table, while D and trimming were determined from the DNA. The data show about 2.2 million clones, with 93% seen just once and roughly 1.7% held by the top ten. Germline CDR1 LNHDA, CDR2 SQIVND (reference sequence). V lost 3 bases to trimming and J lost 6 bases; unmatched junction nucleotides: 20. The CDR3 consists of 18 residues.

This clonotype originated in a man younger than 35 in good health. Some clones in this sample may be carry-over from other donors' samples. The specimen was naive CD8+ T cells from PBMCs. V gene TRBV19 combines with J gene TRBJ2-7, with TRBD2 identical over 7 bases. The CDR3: CASSIDWRETPEGFEQYF. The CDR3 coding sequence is TGTGCCAGTAGTATTGATTGGCGGGAGACACCCGAAGGCTTCGAGCAGTACTTC.